These 21 T cell receptor beta chains share one sample of origin, sequenced in a study of T cells after yellow fever vaccination. One entry per CDR3 protein results from TCRdb running MiXCR on the 5' RACE reads. The sample records 300,000 to 400,000 distinct CDR3 sequences, 6.2% being singletons. The specimen was PBMCs, collected 5 days after the yellow fever booster vaccination. The receptor source for this set is a man aged 25 to 45 who received the YFV17D yellow fever vaccine.

This clonotype has a count of ten or more. The rearrangement links TRBV18 to TRBJ2-7, with 16 positions matching TRBD2. The trim removed 6 bases at V and 2 bases at J, leaving 10 bases unmatched. The CDR3 totals 18 residues. CDR1 KGHSH and CDR2 LQKENI come from the germline V gene. The CDR3 region is CASSHDGGTSGRAYEQYF. CDR3 in DNA: TGTGCCAGCTCCCACGACGGTGGGACTAGCGGGAGGGCCTACGAGCAGTACTTC.

This clonotype appeared many times. This chain uses TRBV7-9 with TRBJ2-5, with TRBD2 matching over 7 bases. V was clipped by 6 bases and J by 2 bases; unmatched bases: 6. This CDR3 spans 14 amino acids. Germline V CDR1 and CDR2: SEHNR, FQNEAQ (reference sequence). CDR3 coding DNA: TGTGCCAGCAGTCTAAGCGGGGCACAAGAGACCCAGTACTTC. This encodes CASSLSGAQETQYF.

This clonotype was found many times. In DNA form, the CDR3 reads TGTGCCAGCAGCCCTCGGACAGGGCAAGAGACCCAGTACTTC. The encoded protein is CASSPRTGQETQYF. This chain joins TRBV12-3 or TRBV12-4 and TRBJ2-5, with 8 bases matching TRBD1. V trimming: 6 bases; J trimming: 2 bases; junction bases outside the gene matches: 5. The CDR3 extends over 14 amino acids.

This clonotype was seen at least ten times. The chain employs TRBV6-2 or TRBV6-3 and TRBJ2-6; TRBD2 agrees at 8 bases. The CDR3 is made up of 18 amino acids. From germline, CDR1 is MNHEY and CDR2 SVGEGT. The junction had 12 bases not matched to a gene; V was cut back by 8 bases and J by 0 bases. The CDR3 DNA is TGTGCCAGCTGGCGTCCGGGACTAGGGAGCTCTGGGGCCAACGTCCTGACTTTC. Amino acid sequence: CASWRPGLGSSGANVLTF.

For this clonotype: This sequence may be a read error, since a much larger clone differs from it by one base. V is TRBV5-1 and J is TRBJ2-2; D is perhaps TRBD1 (5 bases). This CDR3 contains 15 residues. Germline V gene data show CDR1 as SGHRS and CDR2 as YFSETQ. V shed 2 bases and J shed 0 bases, with 8 bases lying between them. The CDR3 loop is CASSFGASNTGELFF. As DNA, the CDR3 is TGCGCCAGCAGCTTTGGGGCATCGAACACCGGGGAGCTGTTTTTT.

This clonotype was seen many times. The V call is TRBV9, the J call TRBJ2-1; D uncertain. The ends were cut back, 0 bases at V and 8 bases at J, with 3 bases in the middle. CDR1 and CDR2 (germline): SGDLS, YYNGEE. The CDR3 has 11 residues. The CDR3 region is CASSVADEQFF. DNA of the CDR3: TGTGCCAGCAGCGTAGCAGATGAGCAGTTCTTC.

This clonotype showed up many times. This chain joins TRBV6-5 and TRBJ2-3; maybe TRBD2 (6 bases). The V gene's germline CDR1 is MNHEY and CDR2 SVGAGI. V gave up 4 bases and J gave up 0 bases, with 11 bases separating them. The CDR3 runs to 15 residues. CDR3 sequence: CASSSPRGSTDTQYF. In DNA form, the CDR3 reads TGTGCCAGCAGTTCCCCTCGGGGGAGCACAGATACGCAGTATTTT.

V and J are TRBV28 and TRBJ2-1; D is unresolved. CDR1 and CDR2 (germline): MDHEN, SYDVKM. The CDR3 length is 16 residues. Trimming removed 6 bases from V and 1 base from J, with 16 bases in between. The CDR3 nucleotides read TGTGCCAGCAGCCCCGTCCCCTGGGGTTCCTACAATGAGCAGTTCTTC. Residues: CASSPVPWGSYNEQFF. The full variable domain, in which reference TRBV28 and TRBJ2-1 provide the parts outside the CDR3, is DVKVTQSSRYLVKRTGEKVFLECVQDMDHENMFWYRQDPGLGLRLIYFSYDVKMKEKGDIPEGYSVSREKKERFSLILESASTNQTSMYLCASSPVPWGSYNEQFFGPGTRLTVL.

This clonotype was seen more than once but under ten times. The chain carries TRBV15 and TRBJ2-7, with D perhaps given as TRBD1 or TRBD2 (5 bases each). The V end was cut by 2 bases, the J end by 6 bases, with 17 bases between. The germline V gene encodes CDR1 LNHNV and CDR2 YYDKDF (reference sequence). The CDR3 loop spans 15 amino acids. This CDR3 is CATSRQVRDPSEQYF. In DNA, the CDR3 is TGTGCCACCAGCAGACAAGTCCGGGACCCTAGCGAGCAGTACTTC.

This clonotype showed up many times. Germline and junction disagree at one end, which may indicate a read error. The CDR3, as DNA: TGCAGCTCTGGCGGGCCTTCCCCTAATTATGGCTACACCTTC. It translates to CSSGGPSPNYGYTF. The chain combines TRBV29-1 with TRBJ1-2, with no clear D. The CDR3 is made up of 14 amino acids. Per the germline V gene, CDR1 is SQVTM and CDR2 is ANQGSEA.

The chain recombines TRBV7-8 with TRBJ2-1; TRBD2 matches at 9 bases. CDR1 is SGHVS and CDR2 is FQNEAQ in the germline V gene. The CDR3 is 15 amino acids. The trim removed 4 bases at V and 3 bases at J, leaving 4 bases unmatched. The CDR3 reads CASSSSTSGYNEQFF. CDR3 DNA sequence: TGTGCCAGCAGCTCTTCGACTAGCGGCTACAATGAGCAGTTCTTC.

The V call is TRBV6-1, the J call TRBJ1-2, with 9 bases that match TRBD1. The CDR3 has 13 residues. Trimming removed 8 bases from V and 7 bases from J; junction bases left unmatched: 8. CDR1 MNHNS and CDR2 SASEGT come from the germline V gene. CDR3: CASGRDRDGGYTF. In DNA, the CDR3 is TGTGCCAGCGGGAGGGACAGGGACGGTGGCTACACCTTC.

The chain couples TRBV20-1 to TRBJ2-3; D might be TRBD1 or TRBD2, each matching 6 bases. V dropped 4 bases and J dropped 4 bases, with 21 bases sitting between them. Germline CDR1 is DFQATT and CDR2 is SNEGSKA (reference sequence). The CDR3 has 16 amino acids. The CDR3 nucleotides read TGCAGTGCTACCGAAAGGGGGGCTAGTATGGCAGATACGCAGTATTTT. This translates into CSATERGASMADTQYF.

This clonotype was seen ten or more times. The gene calls are TRBV7-9 and TRBJ1-5, with D tentatively TRBD1 (5 bases). The CDR3 is made up of 12 amino acids. Trimming cost V 8 bases and J 7 bases, with 12 bases left between them. Germline V gives CDR1 SEHNR, CDR2 FQNEAQ (reference sequence). The CDR3 coding sequence is TGTGCCAGCGGGAGGGGCGAACAGCCCCAGCATTTT. Translated, it gives CASGRGEQPQHF.

This clonotype was detected only a few times. This chain uses TRBV3-1 with TRBJ1-1; TRBD1 might be the D (5 bases). The germline V and J ends were trimmed by 5 bases and 8 bases, with 12 bases remaining between them. The CDR3 length is 12 residues. Germline V gene sequence: CDR1 LGHDT, CDR2 YNNKEL (reference sequence). The CDR3 bases are TGTGCCAGCAGCGATCTGAGGGGCGAAGCTTTCTTT. It is translated as CASSDLRGEAFF.

This clonotype was detected only a few times. This chain joins TRBV5-1 and TRBJ2-6, with TRBD1 matching over 9 bases. There are 15 residues in the CDR3. The germline CDR1 and CDR2 sequences are SGHRS and YFSETQ. V was clipped by 6 bases and J by 3 bases; unmatched bases: 4. The CDR3 protein is CASNNRGRGANVLTF. The CDR3 coding sequence is TGCGCCAGCAATAACAGGGGGCGTGGGGCCAACGTCCTGACTTTC.

J is TRBJ2-3 and V is TRBV14; D gene unclear. Trimming took off 3 bases at V and 7 bases at J, with 11 bases between the two ends. CDR1 is SGHDN and CDR2 is FVKESK in the germline V gene. CDR3 length: 13 residues. CDR3 in DNA: TGTGCCAGCAGCCACCACGTAGGGTATACGCAGTATTTT. Its translation: CASSHHVGYTQYF.

This clonotype was seen a handful of times. The chain links TRBV27 to TRBJ2-7, with a weak D call TRBD2 (6 bases). CDR1 is MNHEY, CDR2 SMNVEV, per germline (reference sequence). The CDR3 extends over 14 amino acids. Trimming took off 8 bases at V and 6 bases at J, with 20 bases between the two ends. The CDR3 DNA is TGTGCCAGCGGCCTGGCGGGGTCCGTCCGCGAGCAGTACTTC. Its translation: CASGLAGSVREQYF.

Only a few counts were recorded for this clonotype. The V gene is TRBV18, the J gene TRBJ2-1; 14 positions agree with TRBD2. V shed 0 bases and J 0 bases; nucleotides not matched to a gene: 4. There are 19 residues in the CDR3. Germline assignment: CDR1 KGHSH and CDR2 LQKENI. The CDR3 sequence is CASSPPGLAGARSYNEQFF. In DNA form, the CDR3 reads TGTGCCAGCTCACCACCGGGACTAGCGGGAGCCCGCTCCTACAATGAGCAGTTCTTC.

The chain uses TRBV20-1 and TRBJ2-7; a weak D match, TRBD2 (6 bases). The CDR3 consists of 14 residues. The ends were cut back, 6 bases at V and 2 bases at J, with 17 bases in the middle. Germline lookup yields CDR1 DFQATT and CDR2 SNEGSKA (reference sequence). CDR3 loop: CSAEPGGRTYEQYF. Here the CDR3 DNA reads TGCAGTGCCGAACCCGGTGGGAGGACCTACGAGCAGTACTTC.

This clonotype has ten or more counts. The chain couples TRBV25-1 to TRBJ1-6, with D tentatively TRBD1 (6 bases). CDR1 is MGHDK and CDR2 is SYGVNS in the germline V gene. The CDR3 has 16 residues. The V gene lost 0 bases and the J gene lost 5 bases, with 11 bases spanning the gap. The CDR3 nucleotides are TGTGCCAGCAGTGAATACAGGGGCGTCAATAATTCACCCCTCCACTTT. Its protein is CASSEYRGVNNSPLHF.